Given below is one TCR beta chain in context. Its antigen is not identified. This sample was taken from a study of cytomegalovirus exposure and HLA in healthy donors. Whole-study results and caveats: Among the CMV-associated chains, a few were confirmed in vitro as specific for CMV antigens.

This CDR3 spans 12 amino acids. Germline V CDR1 and CDR2: SGHDT, YYEEEE. The primer mix had 60 Vbeta and 13 Jbeta primers. The method was immunoSEQ multiplex PCR; TCRdb's version includes in-frame clones alone and lacks a portion of them. The sample includes under 130,000 clones, roughly 80% of them seen just once. This TCR derives from a man aged 30 to 39 in good health and CMV-seropositive. Sequencing was carried out using PBMCs. V usage is TRBV5-6 and J usage is TRBJ2-5; TRBD1 agrees at 7 bases. The J call may be in error: the DNA end matches TRBJ2-7 better. Here the CDR3 reads CASSPTGHEQYF. Written as DNA, the CDR3 is TGTGCCAGCAGCCCGACAGGGCACGAGCAGTACTTC.